This T cell receptor beta chain was retrieved from a study of cytomegalovirus exposure and HLA in healthy donors (TCRdb year 2017). Notes on the research overall: In an earlier analysis of approximately 640 of the donors, 250 to 300 Gb of sequence data and 117 million unique TCR beta sequences from roughly 190 million T cells were reported. Rather than drawing on any new phenotypic data, the later analysis identified candidate immune exposures from TCR beta sequences and the way those sequences occurred across donors. The T cell repertoires of under 700 subjects were profiled by immunosequencing and related to cytomegalovirus serostatus. To decide whether each TCR beta V gene segment behaved as functional or pseudogenic, an earlier analysis of some 600 of the donors relied on high-throughput TCR beta sequencing. HLA typing included class I and class II loci at four-digit resolution. Along with the approximately 650-subject first cohort, a separate validation cohort of about 110 different subjects was used. To predict cytomegalovirus infection status, the study brought together high-throughput TCR immunosequencing, statistical association of individual TCRs with disease status, and machine learning. Five DR-DQ haplotypes were treated as single units for association and clustering because of strong linkage in the cohort. On average, about 240,000 unique TCR beta nucleotide sequences were sequenced per donor among 300 to 500 genotyped donors of the cohort, with roughly 18% of those sequences being non-productive. All discovery cohort repertoires had been generated using a single sequencing platform. A later analysis re-analyzed previously published TCR beta repertoires from approximately 700 donors and added high-resolution HLA genotyping to study TCR occurrence patterns. An early release that covered roughly 600 HLA-typed donors contained approximately 290 gigabases of sequencing data and tens of millions of unique TCR sequences. Alongside the repertoire data, information on donor age, sex, ethnicity and CMV serostatus was compiled. Of the roughly 390 genotyped donors, 75% to 85% were placed in the genetic ancestry cluster associated with self-reported Caucasian donors. The number of typed donors differed by locus: 629-630 for A, B, C, DRB1 and DQB1; about 520 for DQA1; some 590 for DPA1; and roughly 490 for DPB1. The aim of the study was to test whether cataloging public T cell receptors could identify signatures of past pathogen exposure. In a later genetic analysis, genome-wide SNP genotypes for 398 of the 666 donors were used, and that subset was treated as a discovery cohort.

Library method: the immunoSEQ multiplex PCR assay. A mixture of 60 forward primers for TCR Vbeta segments and 13 reverse primers for TCR Jbeta segments was used in the multiplex PCR. The CDR3 region of rearranged TCR beta genes was amplified from genomic DNA by a multiplex PCR assay. The amplified TCR beta libraries were sequenced on the Illumina HiSeq System as 87-base-pair reads. The authors' pipeline ran thus. Across the roughly 700 repertoires, a later analysis counted approximately 75 million unique TCR beta chains, 9.5 million to 12 million of which were shared by at least two donors. A nearest-neighbor algorithm error-corrected the raw reads and collapsed the reads into unique sequences, merging closely related sequences to remove PCR and sequencing errors. Alignment of CDR3 sequences to IMGT reference sequences was used to assign V, D and J gene segments. For a sequence to be retained, a match of at least six nucleotides to both a V gene segment and a J gene segment was required. A rearrangement counted as productive if the CDR3 had no stop codons and remained in frame with V and J, and every other rearrangement counted as non-productive. Following IMGT convention, CDR3 was defined as the stretch from the second conserved V-encoded cysteine up to the conserved J-encoded phenylalanine. The earlier analysis of a few hundred of the donors excluded sequences that lacked an unambiguous match to a single V gene segment. In an earlier analysis of some 590 of the donors, V segments were called functional above 56.7% productive rearrangements and were called segregating when the between-donor standard deviation exceeded 5%. A statistical classification framework was developed to diagnose cytomegalovirus status using the catalog of TCR beta chain sequences. V and J gene assignment, in a later analysis, came from comparing TCR nucleotide sequences with IMGT/GENE-DB human TR gene sequences. A later analysis assigned CDR3 sequences and most-parsimonious VDJ recombination scenarios with the TCRdist pipeline. In a later analysis, each TCR beta chain was defined by its CDR3 amino acid sequence together with its V-gene family, and reads lacking a unique V-gene family were excluded. A later analysis removed nearly 600 highly shared, low-generation-probability nucleotide sequences to deal with suspected cross-contamination and a sequencing artifact. For each public chain, a later analysis derived a clonal expansion index from normalized ranks of inferred template counts within each repertoire. A later analysis computed generation probabilities with a VDJ recombination model fitted to out-of-frame rearrangements, and checked the results against IGoR. Hypergeometric tests were used in a later analysis to score TCR-TCR, TCR-HLA and TCR-CMV co-occurrence, with a repertoire-size bias correction applied to the TCR pairs. To estimate false discovery rates, a later analysis permuted the HLA or CMV assignments 20 times. In a later analysis, co-occurring TCRs were grouped using DBSCAN, and TCRdist sequence similarity was added for clustering within HLA-allele-positive subsets. Repertoires with fewer than 30,000 or more than 120,000 public chains, plus five repertoires with anomalous nucleotide sharing, were excluded from co-occurrence clustering. The clones in this table, taken by TCRdb from immuneACCESS, are in-frame only. Not every clone is retained; where verified, under half of the shortfall comes from an unresolved V gene, and the cause of the rest is unknown. Clone size and the V and J calls come from that table; the DNA yielded D and trimming. The sample table records roughly 140,000 clones; approximately 82% of these occur just once. The leading ten clones occupy roughly 9.9% of the sample.

The cohort consisted of approximately 670 healthy bone marrow donors. Cohort members were all nominally healthy when sampled, although unrecorded immune exposures were likely present. The donor tested CMV seropositive, placing the donor among the 250 to 300 seropositive members of the cohort. A peripheral blood sample was provided by each donor, and peripheral blood mononuclear cells were used for TCR beta sequencing. Genomic DNA extraction from the blood cell samples was performed with the Qiagen DNeasy Blood Extraction Kit. As concerns this clone: Its antigen specificity is not known. Per-nucleotide qualities are absent, and no much larger clonotype sits a single base away.

Study-level results and caveats: In both the original and validation cohorts, the classifier was reported to diagnose cytomegalovirus status with high specificity and sensitivity. About 15 rarely observed V segments, including chromosome 9 orphons, were excluded from the earlier analysis of a few hundred of the donors because counts were too low. The authors suggested that the approach could potentially be generalized to other disease states and immunological phenotypes. Correlated functional status among segregating V segments might be attributable to linkage disequilibrium, but an unknown experimental factor could not be ruled out. Most CMV-associated TCR beta chains appeared to be HLA-restricted in a later analysis, and the HLA associations seemed to be driven largely by CMV exposure. Specific HLA alleles were associated with 15,000 to 20,000 TCR beta sequences at a false discovery rate of 0.05 in a later analysis. Compared with equally common non-associated chains, HLA-associated TCR beta chains in a later analysis were more clonally expanded and had lower generation probabilities. When HLA alleles, especially DR and DQ, strongly co-occurred, TCR associations were difficult to assign to individual alleles. The study listed approximately 150 TCR beta chains as associated with cytomegalovirus. HLA typing was unavailable for some donors at each locus, so association tests used only the typed subset. According to a later analysis, TCR association rates differed among HLA loci, with DRB1 alleles showing the most associated TCRs and HLA-C alleles showing the fewest. Three of the identified cytomegalovirus-associated TCR beta chains were confirmed in vitro to be specific for cytomegalovirus antigens. Sequencing depth was assumed to be roughly uniform across donors in the presence/absence analyses, though that assumption may not hold. The sequencing pipeline was judged likely to have produced a cluster of highly shared sequence variants as a technical artifact. Compared with the roughly 700-donor mean, donors in an Asian-associated ancestry cluster had fewer N-insertions in productive TCRs, according to a later genetic analysis. Broadly in line with IMGT annotations, most TCR beta V segments showed up in productive rearrangements about 87% or about 30% of the time in an earlier analysis of several hundred of the donors. In a later analysis, several top co-occurrence clusters were reported to appear linked to parvovirus B19, influenza, CMV and Epstein-Barr virus. A further reported finding was that TCR beta sequences accurately predicted the HLA-A and HLA-B alleles for most subjects in the first cohort. In a later genetic analysis, a missense DCLRE1C variant was associated with V-gene and J-gene trimming of TCR beta chains, and the association was replicated in an independent cohort. Only TCR beta chains were sequenced in this cohort, and the absence of alpha or paired-chain data limited detectable features. Most TCR sequences were seen in very few donors, while some public TCRs were found in many individuals. For the cohort, immune exposure information was limited to CMV serostatus.

Input material: PBMCs. The TCR sequence derives from a woman aged 60-70 years in good health and CMV-seropositive.

The DNA sequence is as follows: TGTGCCAGCAGCAAAGAACCGGGACAGGGGGACTACGAGCAGTACTTC. Its translation reads: CASSKEPGQGDYEQYF. The chain uses TRBV21-1 and TRBJ2-5; TRBD1 is the table's D call, not checked against the DNA. The end of the DNA is better explained by TRBJ2-7, so the J call may be wrong. TRBV21-1 is a pseudogene locus. From the cysteine through the phenylalanine, the CDR3 covers 16 amino acids. Kept here is only the CDR3 DNA, which spans 48 bases and is read in frame from base 1.